The 10 T cell receptor beta chains reported below all come from one sample, sequenced in a study of Ad26.COV2.S vaccination and SARS-CoV-2 variants. Profiled with immunoSEQ multiplex PCR; TCRdb holds only in-frame clones, not every one. The data hold 180,000 or so clones, with roughly 87% observed a single time. Here the sequenced sample was peripheral blood, taken after recovery from COVID-19. These receptor sequences come from a human donor who had recovered from COVID-19.

V usage is TRBV12-3 or TRBV12-4 and J usage is TRBJ2-7, with TRBD1 as a possible D gene (6 bases). This CDR3 region has 13 residues. The V and J ends lost 9 bases and 1 base respectively, with 13 bases between them. CDR3 DNA sequence: TGTGCCAGTACACAGGGCCCATCCTACGAGCAGTACTTC. It is translated as CASTQGPSYEQYF.

The chain is built from TRBV12-5 and TRBJ1-2; maybe TRBD1 (5 bases). V lost 4 bases to trimming and J lost 8 bases, with 14 bases between them. The germline gives CDR1 LGHNT, CDR2 FRNRAP. The CDR3 loop spans 13 amino acids. CDR3 DNA: TGTGCTAGTGGTTGGGAGGGACGAAAAGGCTACACCTTC. Translated, it gives CASGWEGRKGYTF.

The chain couples TRBV11-2 to TRBJ1-4, with 9 nucleotides matching TRBD1. The ends lost 5 bases at V and 5 bases at J; junction bases unmatched: 12. This CDR3 is built from 17 residues. In germline, CDR1 is SGHAT, CDR2 FQNNGV. The CDR3 bases are TGTGCCAGCAGCCCTCGACAGGGGGGGATCCTAAATGAAAAACTGTTTTTT. This sequence encodes CASSPRQGGILNEKLFF.

The chain recombines TRBV7-2 with TRBJ2-3, with D possibly matching TRBD1 (6 bases). V lost 5 bases to trimming and J lost 0 bases, with 15 bases between them. Germline V gene lookup returns CDR1 SGHTA and CDR2 FQGNSA. This CDR3 contains 16 residues. This CDR3 is CASSPLGQTSTDTQYF. The CDR3 nucleotides read TGTGCCAGCAGCCCCCTTGGACAGACTAGCACAGATACGCAGTATTTT.

CDR3 in DNA: TGTGCCAGCAGCTTGGCCAGTCCAGATACGCAGTATTTT. Amino acid sequence: CASSLASPDTQYF. The chain carries TRBV5-8 and TRBJ2-3; D unclear. CDR1 is SGHTS and CDR2 is YDEGEE in the germline V gene. V was pared by 0 bases and J by 4 bases, with 6 bases between. The CDR3 sequence is 13 residues long.

The chain employs TRBV7-9 and TRBJ2-7; possibly TRBD1 for D (5 bases). Between the trimmed V and J ends, which lost 5 bases and 0 bases, there was a span of 8 bases. This CDR3 region has 13 residues. The V gene's germline CDR1 is SEHNR and CDR2 FQNEAQ (reference sequence). The CDR3 region is CASSGAPSYEQYF. CDR3 DNA: TGTGCCAGCAGCGGGGCACCCTCCTACGAGCAGTACTTC.

This clone was observed a single time. CDR3 DNA: TGTGCCAGCAGCCTGGGACTAGCGGGCACACCCTACGAGCAGTACTTC. This translates into CASSLGLAGTPYEQYF. V and J are TRBV3-1 (or the pseudogene TRBV3-2) and TRBJ2-7; 12 bases fit TRBD2. The trim removed 4 bases at V and 2 bases at J, leaving 6 bases unmatched. Per germline, CDR1 LGHDT and CDR2 YNNKEL (reference sequence). The CDR3 runs to 16 residues.

In this sample, this clone turned up once. V is TRBV29-1 and J is TRBJ2-5; tentative D call: TRBD2 (6 bases). The germline V and J ends were trimmed by 5 bases and 2 bases, with 12 bases remaining between them. Germline values: CDR1 SQVTM, CDR2 ANQGSEA. The CDR3 runs to 13 residues. DNA for the CDR3: TGCAGCGTTAAAGGTGGACTACAAGAGACCCAGTACTTC. This codes for CSVKGGLQETQYF.

The chain employs TRBV9 and TRBJ2-7; D remains unclear. The CDR3 runs 13 residues. Germline-derived CDR1 and CDR2 are SGDLS and YYNGEE. V was trimmed by 0 bases and J by 2 bases, leaving 6 bases between them. The CDR3 DNA reads TGTGCCAGCAGCGTAGACGGTACCTACGAGCAGTACTTC. Translating gives CASSVDGTYEQYF.

DNA of the CDR3: TGTGCCAGCAGTGATCCACGGGAGACCCAGTACTTC. This codes for CASSDPRETQYF. V and J are TRBV6-1 and TRBJ2-5, with D uncertain. Germline CDR1 and CDR2: MNHNS and SASEGT. CDR3 length: 12 amino acids. The V end was cut by 3 bases, the J end by 5 bases, with 7 bases between.